The entry below gives a single T cell receptor (beta chain) sequence along with its context. The clone's antigen remains unknown. Per-base quality was not reported, and no clone a single base away is much larger than it. The data are from a study of blood T cell repertoires in COVID-19 (dated by TCRdb to about 2020). Background on the whole study: Collaborator samples came from the United States, Italy and Spain and covered acute and convalescent phases of COVID-19. The material from the prospective study consisted of cDNA or gDNA derived from T cells, B-cell-depleted T cells, or PBMCs. Where HLA class I and class II types were available, the types were taken from metadata supplied by the sample provider, not from assay-based typing. Deeply sampled blood TCRbeta repertoires from subjects exposed to, actively infected with, or recovered from COVID-19 were included in the dataset. A freely available public database, intended as a resource for researchers studying the immune response to SARS-CoV-2, is where the repertoires were released. Sample metadata almost always included a de-identified subject ID, COVID-19 status, age in years and sex. The samples were drawn from two sources: the first 160 participants of the ongoing ImmuneRACE study, and fewer than 1,500 subjects contributed by 6 global collaborators.

Overall study outcomes, separate from this receptor: The amount of clinical and demographic metadata varied by source and participant and was provided uncurated.

Whole blood was collected in K2EDTA tubes by collaborating institutions according to the institutions' own protocols. For TCRbeta analysis, collaborators shipped samples as frozen whole blood, isolated PBMCs, or DNA extracted from either of those sample types. TCRbeta CDR3 regions were amplified from genomic DNA using the immunoSEQ Assay, a bias-controlled multiplex PCR. Per the source publication's procedure: The number of nucleated cells in each sample was estimated from the amplification of reference gene primers within the assay. To quantify the absolute abundance of each unique TCRbeta CDR3 rearrangement, sequence reads were collapsed and filtered. For each sample, productive Simpson clonality was calculated as the square root of Simpson's diversity index across productive rearrangements. In its TCRdb copy, this immuneACCESS table keeps in-frame sequences only and misses some clones. Where compared with another copy, unresolved V genes explain less than half of these, and the others have no known cause. That table furnishes V, J and clone size, whereas the DNA furnished D and trimming. The table for this sample lists some 74,000 clones; roughly three quarters of them were counted only once. The ten largest make up around a tenth of the sample.

This receptor was identified in a woman between 50 and 59 years old with acute or convalescent COVID-19. Sequenced sample: peripheral blood.

The sequence in DNA is TGTGCCAGCACCATGAACAAAATACAGGGGGCTCAACGTTCACCCCTCCACTTT. Its protein is CASTMNKIQGAQRSPLHF. Here the chain combines TRBV21-1 and TRBJ1-6; the table's D call of TRBD1 was not tested on the DNA. TRBV21-1 corresponds to a pseudogene. The CDR3 sequence holds 18 residues, the cysteine and phenylalanine included. Of the read, only the CDR3 DNA is kept; its 54 bases are in frame from base 1.